The source of this T cell receptor (beta chain) is a study of response to subunit inactivated influenza vaccine. This clonotype was found a few times. Its antigen is as yet unknown. Findings and caveats of the study: The authors suggested that every seasonal influenza vaccination recruits few new T cells.

V was clipped by 0 bases and J by 9 bases; unmatched bases: 6. Germline CDR1 and CDR2: SGDLS and YYNGEE. The CDR3 runs to 16 residues. One entry per CDR3 protein results from TCRdb running MiXCR on the RT-PCR reads. The table has around 200,000 distinct CDR3 sequences, about an eighth seen once. Specimen: CD8+ T cells sorted from PBMCs, collected around 5 days after vaccination. The V gene is TRBV9, the J gene TRBJ2-1, with TRBD2 matching over 13 bases. This TCR was sampled from a middle-aged man who received an inactivated influenza vaccine. The CDR3 DNA reads TGTGCCAGCAGCGTAGCTACTAGCGGGAGGGCCGGTGAGCAGTTCTTC. This encodes CASSVATSGRAGEQFF.